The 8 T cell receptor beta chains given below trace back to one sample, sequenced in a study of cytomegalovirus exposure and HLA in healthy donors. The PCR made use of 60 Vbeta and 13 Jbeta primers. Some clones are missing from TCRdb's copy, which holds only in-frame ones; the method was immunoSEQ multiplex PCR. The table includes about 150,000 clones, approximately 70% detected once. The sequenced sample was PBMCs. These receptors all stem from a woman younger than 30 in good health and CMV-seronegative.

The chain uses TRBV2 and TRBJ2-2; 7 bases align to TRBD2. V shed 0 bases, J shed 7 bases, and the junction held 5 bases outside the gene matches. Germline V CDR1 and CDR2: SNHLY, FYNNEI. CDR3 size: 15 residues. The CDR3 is CASSEAGGPVGELFF. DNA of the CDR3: TGTGCCAGCAGTGAAGCGGGAGGGCCCGTCGGGGAGCTGTTTTTT.

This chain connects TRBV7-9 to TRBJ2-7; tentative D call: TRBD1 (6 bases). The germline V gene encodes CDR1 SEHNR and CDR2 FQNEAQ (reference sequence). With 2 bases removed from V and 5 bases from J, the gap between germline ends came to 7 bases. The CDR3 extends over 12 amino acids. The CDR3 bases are TGTGCCAGCAGCTTACAGGGGAACGAGCAGTACTTC. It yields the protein CASSLQGNEQYF. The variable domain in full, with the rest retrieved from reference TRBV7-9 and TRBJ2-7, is DTGVSQNPRHKITKRGQNVTFRCDPISEHNRLYWYRQTLGQGPEFLTYFQNEAQLEKSRLLSDRFSAERPKGSFSTLEIQRTEQGDSAMYLCASSLQGNEQYFGPGTRLTVT.

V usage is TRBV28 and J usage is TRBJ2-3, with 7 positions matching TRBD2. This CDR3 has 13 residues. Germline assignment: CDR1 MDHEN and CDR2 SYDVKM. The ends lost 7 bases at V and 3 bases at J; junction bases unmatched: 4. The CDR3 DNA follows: TGTGCCAGCAACAACGGGGGGACAGATACGCAGTATTTT. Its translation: CASNNGGTDTQYF.

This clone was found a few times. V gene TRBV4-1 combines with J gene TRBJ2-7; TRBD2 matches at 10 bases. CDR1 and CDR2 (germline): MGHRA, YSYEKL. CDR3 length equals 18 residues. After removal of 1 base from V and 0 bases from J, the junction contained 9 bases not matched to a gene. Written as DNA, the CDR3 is TGCGCCAGCAGCCAAGGTGGTAGCGGGGGGTCTACCTCCTACGAGCAGTACTTC. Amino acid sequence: CASSQGGSGGSTSYEQYF.

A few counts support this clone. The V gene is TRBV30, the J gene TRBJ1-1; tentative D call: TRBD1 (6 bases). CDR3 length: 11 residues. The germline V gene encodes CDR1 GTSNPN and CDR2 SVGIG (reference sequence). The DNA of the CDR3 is TGTGTCAGCAGGGGGAACACTGAAGCTTTCTTT. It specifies CVSRGNTEAFF.

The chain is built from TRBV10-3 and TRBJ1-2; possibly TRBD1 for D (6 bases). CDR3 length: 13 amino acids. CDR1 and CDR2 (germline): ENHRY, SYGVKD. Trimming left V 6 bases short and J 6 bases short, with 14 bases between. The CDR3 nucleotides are TGTGCCATCAGACCACAGGGTTTTGATGGCTACACCTTC. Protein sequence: CAIRPQGFDGYTF.

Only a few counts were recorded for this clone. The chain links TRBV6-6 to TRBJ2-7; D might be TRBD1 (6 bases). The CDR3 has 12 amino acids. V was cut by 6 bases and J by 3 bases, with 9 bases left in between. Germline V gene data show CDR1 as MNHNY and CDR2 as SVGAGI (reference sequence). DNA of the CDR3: TGTGCCAGCAGCACAGGGTTCTACGAGCAGTACTTC. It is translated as CASSTGFYEQYF.

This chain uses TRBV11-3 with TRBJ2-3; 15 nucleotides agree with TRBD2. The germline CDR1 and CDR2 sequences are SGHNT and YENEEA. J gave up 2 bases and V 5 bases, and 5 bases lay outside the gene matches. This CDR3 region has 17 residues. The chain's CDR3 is CASSQGTSGGFTDTQYF. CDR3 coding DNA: TGTGCCAGCAGCCAAGGGACTAGCGGGGGGTTCACAGATACGCAGTATTTT. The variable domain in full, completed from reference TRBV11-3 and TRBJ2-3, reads EAGVVQSPRYKIIEKKQPVAFWCNPISGHNTLYWYLQNLGQGPELLIRYENEEAVDDSQLPKDRFSAERLKGVDSTLKIQPAELGDSAVYLCASSQGTSGGFTDTQYFGPGTRLTVL.